The following is a TCR beta chain sequence with its context. This CDR3 has 15 residues. Germline CDR1 and CDR2: GTSNPN and SVGIG (reference sequence). V was trimmed by 2 bases and J by 1 base, leaving 12 bases between them. This record belongs to a study of shared T cell receptors in the human thymus. Sequencing used immunoSEQ multiplex PCR; TCRdb keeps in-frame clones, though not all of them. The sample has over 450,000 clones, approximately 78% seen once. These data were also reused for a study on human thymus T cells. In that study: Samples came from healthy Finnish infants during open corrective cardiac surgery. Thymic material originated from resections removed in the course of corrective heart surgery. Among unrelated individuals, related research reported thymic repertoires that overlapped highly.

The rearrangement links TRBV30 to TRBJ2-1; D is unclear. The specimen sequenced was thymocytes. This clonotype was sampled from a boy under three years old with a congenital heart defect. The DNA for the CDR3 is TGTGCCTGGAGTCGTGGCAGGCGATCCTACAATGAGCAGTTCTTC. Its protein product is CAWSRGRRSYNEQFF.